This is a list of T cell receptor beta chains from one sample in a study of blood T cell repertoires in COVID-19. TCRdb's copy holds only in-frame clones and misses some; the assay was immunoSEQ multiplex PCR. Here the sample spans 73,000 or so clones, 73% being singletons. Sequencing was done on a sample of peripheral blood. The origin of the receptors is a man aged 60 to 75 with acute or convalescent COVID-19. The conserved cysteine and the conserved F or W are not part of the CDR3 here. The order of the fields is V gene, J gene, CDR3 protein.

TRBV9,TRBJ2-1,ASRGSQRGSSYNEQF
TRBV12-5,TRBJ2-1,ASGFNRGEQF
TRBV11-2,TRBJ1-3,ASSSRSSGNTIY
TRBV5-1,TRBJ1-3,ASSRTYEAGNTIY
TRBV19,TRBJ1-2,ASSIDAGTGDESGYT
TRBV6-1,TRBJ1-6,ASSDRNSPLH
TRBV24-1,TRBJ2-2,ATSGSGTGHTGELF
TRBV19,TRBJ1-1,ASSQERGPEAF
TRBV4-1,TRBJ2-1,ASSHYGAGAYNEQF
TRBV11-2,TRBJ2-7,ASSENRESSYEQY
TRBV4-1,TRBJ2-3,ASSQDPGGQPDTQY
TRBV7-3,TRBJ1-1,ASSPGQGAHEAF
TRBV12-5,TRBJ2-5,AGGIGETQY
TRBV6-6,TRBJ2-3,ASSSLTDTQY
TRBV27,TRBJ2-2,ASSLSGLAGAYIMNTGELF
TRBV7-9,TRBJ2-5,ASSLGTVQETQY
TRBV5-1,TRBJ2-3,ASQYGGTDTQY
TRBV5-1,TRBJ1-1,ASSTRTGAMNTEAF
TRBV21-1,TRBJ1-5,ASSARTDNQPQH
TRBV5-1,TRBJ2-2,ASSFGQAGTGELF
TRBV20-1,TRBJ1-1,SASLDTEAF
TRBV19,TRBJ1-5,ASSIGQAGRQPQH
TRBV7-6,TRBJ2-3,ASSQTYPSTDTQY
TRBV5-4,TRBJ2-5,ASSPALADLQETQY
TRBV5-1,TRBJ1-1,ASSALGGKDTEAF
TRBV10-1,TRBJ2-7,ATQHSGNTLEQY
TRBV28,TRBJ2-1,ASSSASAGSYNEQF
TRBV24-1,TRBJ1-2,ATSSGAYGYT
TRBV5-1,TRBJ2-3,ASSLVSRDTQY
TRBV4-1,TRBJ2-3,ASSQSPGGHDTDTQY
TRBV14,TRBJ2-5,ASSPAGGPRETQY
TRBV6-5,TRBJ2-5,ASSYERGETQY
TRBV12-5,TRBJ2-2,ASGLADGELF
TRBV6-5,TRBJ2-3,ASRPDINTDTQY
TRBV5-4,TRBJ2-7,ASSPGLGDEQY
TRBV21-1,TRBJ1-1,ASSKGGRTMKLS
TRBV6-5,TRBJ2-5,ASSYSGGRETQY
TRBV30,TRBJ2-5,AWSVGRTGGGYQETQY
TRBV2,TRBJ2-1,ASRSGFNEQF
TRBV4-1,TRBJ2-3,ASSQAPTGPFTDTQY
TRBV7-6,TRBJ2-3,ASSLTGTGVSDTQY
TRBV6-5,TRBJ1-5,ASTQGGWGIQPQH
TRBV6-4,TRBJ1-6,ASSDSSNSPLH
TRBV6-6,TRBJ1-1,ASSPTRRVTEAF
TRBV27,TRBJ2-7,ASSLLSGRTYEQY
TRBV5-4,TRBJ2-5,ASGLRERETQY
TRBV6-6,TRBJ1-4,ASSYRRTNEKLF
TRBV30,TRBJ2-7,AWSVSWGGQTYEQY
TRBV30,TRBJ2-5,AWTTGGEETQY
TRBV4-1,TRBJ1-4,ASTPTDRGEKLF
TRBV15,TRBJ2-3,ATSRDAGGTDTQY
TRBV6-5,TRBJ1-6,ASKREGPLH
TRBV21-1,TRBJ2-7,ASSPQANEQY